The 2 T cell receptor beta chains given below trace back to one sample, sequenced in a study of blood T cell repertoires in COVID-19. Method: immunoSEQ multiplex PCR; TCRdb's copy keeps in-frame clones and lacks some. The data hold about 170,000 clones, with more than 65% observed a single time. Sequences were obtained from peripheral blood. All receptors come from a human donor with acute or convalescent COVID-19. The donor label of this sample is uncertain.

The V call is TRBV7-8, the J call TRBJ2-3, with a possible D match to TRBD1 (6 bases). Trimming pared 4 bases from V and 0 bases from J, leaving 20 bases between. CDR1 is SGHVS and CDR2 is FQNEAQ in the germline V gene. The CDR3 is made up of 18 amino acids. Here the CDR3 reads CASSSGTHPSSSTDTQYF. The CDR3 DNA follows: TGTGCCAGCAGCTCGGGGACACACCCAAGTTCTAGCACAGATACGCAGTATTTT.

The chain is built from TRBV30 and TRBJ1-2, with 11 bases lining up with TRBD1. Germline loops: CDR1 GTSNPN, CDR2 SVGIG (reference sequence). Trimming at V came to 3 bases and at J to 3 bases, leaving 9 bases not matched to a gene. This CDR3 contains 16 residues. The CDR3 region has the DNA TGTGCCTGGAGCTCTTCTGGACAGGGGGCCTACTATGGCTACACCTTC. Translating it yields CAWSSSGQGAYYGYTF.